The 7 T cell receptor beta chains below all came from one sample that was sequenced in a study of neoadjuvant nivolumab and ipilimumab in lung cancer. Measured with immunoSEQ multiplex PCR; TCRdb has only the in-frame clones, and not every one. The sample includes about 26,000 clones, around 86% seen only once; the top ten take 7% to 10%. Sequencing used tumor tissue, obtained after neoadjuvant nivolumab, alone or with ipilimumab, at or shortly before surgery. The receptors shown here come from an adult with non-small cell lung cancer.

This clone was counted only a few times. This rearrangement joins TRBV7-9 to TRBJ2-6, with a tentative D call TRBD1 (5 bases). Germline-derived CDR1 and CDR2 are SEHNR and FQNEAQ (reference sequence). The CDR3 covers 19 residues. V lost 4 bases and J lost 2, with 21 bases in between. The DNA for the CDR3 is TGTGCCAGCAGCTCTGTGGTCGGCAGGGATTCTCCTGGGGCCAACGTCCTGACTTTC. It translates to CASSSVVGRDSPGANVLTF.

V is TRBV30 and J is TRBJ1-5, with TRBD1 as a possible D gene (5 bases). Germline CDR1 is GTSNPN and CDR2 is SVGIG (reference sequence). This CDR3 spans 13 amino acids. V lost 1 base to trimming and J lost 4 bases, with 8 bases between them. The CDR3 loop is CAWSARDNQPQHF. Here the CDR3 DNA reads TGTGCCTGGAGTGCCAGGGATAATCAGCCCCAGCATTTT.

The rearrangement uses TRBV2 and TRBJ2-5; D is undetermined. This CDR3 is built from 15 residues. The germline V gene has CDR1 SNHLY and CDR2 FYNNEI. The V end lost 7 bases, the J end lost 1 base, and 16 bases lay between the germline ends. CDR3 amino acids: CASKEDRPRQETQYF. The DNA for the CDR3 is TGTGCCAGCAAAGAGGACCGACCCCGCCAAGAGACCCAGTACTTC.

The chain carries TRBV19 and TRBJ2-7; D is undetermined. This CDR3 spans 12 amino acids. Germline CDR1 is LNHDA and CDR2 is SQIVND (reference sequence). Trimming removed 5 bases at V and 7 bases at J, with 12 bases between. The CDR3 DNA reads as TGTGCCAGTAGTTCACGAGCTCGGGAGCAGTACTTC. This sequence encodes CASSSRAREQYF.

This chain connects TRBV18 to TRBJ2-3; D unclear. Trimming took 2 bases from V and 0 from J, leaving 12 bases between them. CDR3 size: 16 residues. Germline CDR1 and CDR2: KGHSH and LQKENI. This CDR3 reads CASSPKEYRSTDTQYF. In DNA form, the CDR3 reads TGTGCCAGCTCACCAAAGGAATACCGGAGCACAGATACGCAGTATTTT.

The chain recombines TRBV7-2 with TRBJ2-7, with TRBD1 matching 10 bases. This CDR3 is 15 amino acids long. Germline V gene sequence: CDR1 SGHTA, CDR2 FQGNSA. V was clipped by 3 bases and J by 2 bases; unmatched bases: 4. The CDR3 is CASSLDRGSTYEQYF. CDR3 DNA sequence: TGTGCCAGCAGCTTGGACAGGGGGTCAACCTACGAGCAGTACTTC.

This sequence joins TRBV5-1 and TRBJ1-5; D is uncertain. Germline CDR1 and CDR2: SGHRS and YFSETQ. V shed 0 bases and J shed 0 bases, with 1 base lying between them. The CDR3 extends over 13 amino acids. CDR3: CASSLGSNQPQHF. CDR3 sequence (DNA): TGCGCCAGCAGCTTGGGTAGCAATCAGCCCCAGCATTTT.